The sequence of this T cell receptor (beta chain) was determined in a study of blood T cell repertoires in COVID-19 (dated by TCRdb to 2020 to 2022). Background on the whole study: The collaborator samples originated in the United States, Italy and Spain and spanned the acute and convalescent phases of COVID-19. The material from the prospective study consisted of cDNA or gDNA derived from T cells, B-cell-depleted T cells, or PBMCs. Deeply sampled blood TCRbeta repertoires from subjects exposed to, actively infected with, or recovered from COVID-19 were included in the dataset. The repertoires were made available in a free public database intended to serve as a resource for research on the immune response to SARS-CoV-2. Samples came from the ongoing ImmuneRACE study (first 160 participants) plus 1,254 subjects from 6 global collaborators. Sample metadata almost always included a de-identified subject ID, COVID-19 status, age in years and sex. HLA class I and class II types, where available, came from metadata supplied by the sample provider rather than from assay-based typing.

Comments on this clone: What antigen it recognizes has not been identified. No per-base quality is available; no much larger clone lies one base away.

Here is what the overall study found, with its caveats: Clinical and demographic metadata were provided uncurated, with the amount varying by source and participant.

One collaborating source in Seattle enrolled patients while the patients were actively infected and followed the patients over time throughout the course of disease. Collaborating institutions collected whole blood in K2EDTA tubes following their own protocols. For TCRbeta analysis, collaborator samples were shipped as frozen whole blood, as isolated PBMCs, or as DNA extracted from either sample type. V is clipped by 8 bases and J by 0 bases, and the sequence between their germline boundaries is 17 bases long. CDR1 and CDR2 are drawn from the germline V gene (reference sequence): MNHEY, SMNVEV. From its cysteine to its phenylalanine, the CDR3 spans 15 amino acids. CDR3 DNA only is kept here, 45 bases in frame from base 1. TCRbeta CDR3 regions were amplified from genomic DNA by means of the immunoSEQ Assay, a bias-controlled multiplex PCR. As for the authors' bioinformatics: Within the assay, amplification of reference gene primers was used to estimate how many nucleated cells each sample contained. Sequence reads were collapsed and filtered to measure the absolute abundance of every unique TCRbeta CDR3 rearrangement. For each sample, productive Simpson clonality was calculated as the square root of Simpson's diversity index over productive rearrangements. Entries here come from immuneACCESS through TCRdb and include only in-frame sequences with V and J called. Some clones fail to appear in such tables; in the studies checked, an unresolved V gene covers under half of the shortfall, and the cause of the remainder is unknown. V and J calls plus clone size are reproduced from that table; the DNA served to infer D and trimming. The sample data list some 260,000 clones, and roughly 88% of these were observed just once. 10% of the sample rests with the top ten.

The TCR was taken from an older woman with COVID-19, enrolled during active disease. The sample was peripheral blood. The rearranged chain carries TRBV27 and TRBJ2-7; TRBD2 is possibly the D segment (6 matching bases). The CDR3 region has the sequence CASVRRMGGSYEQYF. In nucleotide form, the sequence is TGTGCCAGCGTAAGGAGAATGGGGGGCTCCTACGAGCAGTACTTC.